The sequence of this T cell receptor (beta chain) was determined in a study of early T cells in non-severe SARS-CoV-2 infection. General study findings and limits: The matching step, a VDJdb search, favored anti-spike CD8 responses and missed private and CD4 specificities.

This clonotype is medium-sized by share. Its antigen is unidentified. MiXCR, run by TCRdb on the 5' RACE reads, gives a single entry per CDR3 protein. The sample yields about 55,000 distinct CDR3 sequences, about 15% seen once. The receptor comes from an adult who was a healthcare worker with PCR-confirmed SARS-CoV-2 infection or an uninfected control (not recorded which). Sequencing was performed on whole blood, taken at baseline.

The CDR3 DNA reads as TGCGCCAGCAGCTTGGGGACTAGCGGCAATGAGCAGTTCTTC. It yields the protein CASSLGTSGNEQFF. The chain has TRBV5-1 and TRBJ2-1; 10 bases align to TRBD2. The trim removed 0 bases at V and 6 bases at J, leaving 0 bases unmatched. Per the germline V gene, CDR1 is SGHRS and CDR2 is YFSETQ. The CDR3 totals 14 residues.